A selection of T cell receptor beta chains follows, all from one sample in a study of T-cell reconstitution after alpha-beta-depleted transplantation in children. TCRdb fed the PCR reads into MiXCR, producing one record per CDR3 protein. The table has more than 400,000 distinct CDR3 sequences, roughly an eighth seen once. Material: PBMCs, mostly from graft donor cells, obtained 180 days after TCRalphabeta/CD19-depleted stem cell transplant. Every receptor here comes from a female patient between 2 and 15 years old who had a stem cell transplant for aplastic anemia, so the T cells may come from the graft donor. Both conserved end residues are part of each CDR3. Each record gives: clone size, D gene, CDR3 length, J gene, V gene, CDR3 protein, CDR3 DNA. A D gene is named only where the DNA matches it firmly. The size of a clone is reported for some rows only, either as once, few or many, or as a class for expanded clones.

size: many; D: TRBD2; length: 15; J: TRBJ2-3; V: TRBV6-5; CDR3: CASRVWGGNTDTQYF; DNA: TGTGCCAGCAGAGTCTGGGGGGGGAACACAGATACGCAGTATTTT
size: NA; D: TRBD2; length: 18; J: TRBJ2-3; V: TRBV12-3/TRBV12-4; CDR3: CASSLRGGLAGFADTQYF; DNA: TGTGCCAGCAGTTTAAGGGGAGGACTAGCGGGATTCGCGGATACGCAGTATTTT
size: many; D: TRBD2; length: 15; J: TRBJ2-7; V: TRBV3-1; CDR3: CASSQLAGGSYEQYF; DNA: TGTGCCAGCAGCCAACTAGCGGGGGGCTCCTACGAGCAGTACTTC
size: few; D: TRBD1; length: 15; J: TRBJ1-4; V: TRBV3-1; CDR3: CASSQDRGTNEKLFF; DNA: TGTGCCAGCAGCCAAGACAGGGGGACTAATGAAAAACTGTTTTTT
size: NA; D: NA; length: 13; J: TRBJ1-5; V: TRBV7-2; CDR3: CASSQGFGQPQHF; DNA: TGTGCCAGCAGCCAGGGTTTTGGTCAGCCCCAGCATTTT
size: few; D: NA; length: 17; J: TRBJ2-3; V: TRBV28; CDR3: CASRPLPSGTSTDTQYF; DNA: TGTGCCAGCAGACCTCTACCCTCCGGGACTAGCACAGATACGCAGTATTTT
size: NA; D: NA; length: 12; J: TRBJ1-1; V: TRBV29-1; CDR3: CSVLELGSEAFF; DNA: TGCAGCGTCCTCGAACTAGGCTCTGAAGCTTTCTTT
size: many; D: NA; length: 17; J: TRBJ2-1; V: TRBV28; CDR3: CASSLSLGGGSYNEQFF; DNA: TGTGCCAGCAGTTTATCTCTAGGAGGAGGCTCCTACAATGAGCAGTTCTTC
size: few; D: NA; length: 11; J: TRBJ2-7; V: TRBV10-3; CDR3: CAISETSEQYF; DNA: TGTGCCATCAGTGAGACCTCCGAGCAGTACTTC
size: few; D: TRBD1; length: 12; J: TRBJ1-2; V: TRBV5-1; CDR3: CASTGGNYGYTF; DNA: TGCGCCAGCACAGGGGGAAACTATGGCTACACCTTC
size: NA; D: NA; length: 10; J: TRBJ2-5; V: TRBV29-1; CDR3: CSAGGETQYF; DNA: TGCAGCGCTGGGGGCGAGACCCAGTACTTC
size: NA; D: TRBD2; length: 17; J: TRBJ2-1; V: TRBV7-2; CDR3: CASSPRPTSGGWNEQFF; DNA: TGTGCCAGCAGCCCTCGGCCGACTAGCGGGGGGTGGAATGAGCAGTTCTTC
size: few; D: TRBD1; length: 17; J: TRBJ1-1; V: TRBV12-3/TRBV12-4; CDR3: CASSFRPGGNLNTEAFF; DNA: TGTGCCAGCAGTTTTCGGCCAGGGGGAAACTTGAACACTGAAGCTTTCTTT
size: NA; D: NA; length: 16; J: TRBJ1-5; V: TRBV9; CDR3: CASSLLLGAGNQPQHF; DNA: TGTGCCAGCAGCCTCCTTTTGGGGGCTGGCAATCAGCCCCAGCATTTT
size: few; D: NA; length: 15; J: TRBJ1-2; V: TRBV9; CDR3: CASSVWSVANYGYTF; DNA: TGTGCCAGCAGCGTATGGTCGGTAGCTAACTATGGCTACACCTTC
size: few; D: TRBD2; length: 15; J: TRBJ2-1; V: TRBV6-5; CDR3: CASSYGGLAIDEQFF; DNA: TGTGCCAGCAGTTACGGCGGACTAGCGATAGATGAGCAGTTCTTC
size: many; D: NA; length: 12; J: TRBJ2-1; V: TRBV4-2; CDR3: CASSQDRNEQFF; DNA: TGTGCCAGCAGCCAAGATAGGAATGAGCAGTTCTTC
size: many; D: TRBD1; length: 20; J: TRBJ1-4; V: TRBV28; CDR3: CASSSTTGTGTLGTNEKLFF; DNA: TGTGCCAGCAGTTCTACAACCGGGACAGGGACCTTGGGGACTAATGAAAAACTGTTTTTT
size: many; D: NA; length: 16; J: TRBJ2-1; V: TRBV12-3/TRBV12-4; CDR3: CASSRGPTKGVNEQFF; DNA: TGTGCCAGCAGCCGCGGACCCACGAAGGGGGTCAATGAGCAGTTCTTC
size: NA; D: NA; length: 17; J: TRBJ1-5; V: TRBV5-1; CDR3: CASSLGQIGTTPLAQHF; DNA: TGCGCCAGCAGCTTGGGTCAGATTGGGACAACCCCACTGGCCCAGCATTTT
size: many; D: NA; length: 14; J: TRBJ2-7; V: TRBV7-2; CDR3: CASSSRTAPYEQYF; DNA: TGTGCCAGCAGCTCTCGGACAGCCCCCTACGAGCAGTACTTC
size: few; D: TRBD1; length: 15; J: TRBJ2-5; V: TRBV27; CDR3: CASSSLTGGVETQYF; DNA: TGTGCCAGCAGTTCCTTGACAGGGGGAGTGGAGACCCAGTACTTC
size: many; D: NA; length: 14; J: TRBJ1-4; V: TRBV2; CDR3: CASSRTATNEKLFF; DNA: TGTGCCAGCAGTCGGACAGCAACTAATGAAAAACTGTTTTTT
size: NA; D: TRBD2; length: 15; J: TRBJ2-2; V: TRBV3-1; CDR3: CASSPHGRYTGELFF; DNA: TGTGCCAGCAGCCCCCACGGGAGGTACACCGGGGAGCTGTTTTTT
size: NA; D: NA; length: 15; J: TRBJ1-5; V: TRBV20-1; CDR3: CSASYRVGSNQPQHF; DNA: TGCAGTGCTAGTTACAGGGTAGGAAGCAATCAGCCCCAGCATTTT
size: NA; D: NA; length: 12; J: TRBJ2-1; V: TRBV5-8; CDR3: CASSIGERRGFF; DNA: TGTGCCAGCAGCATTGGGGAGCGACGGGGGTTCTTC
size: few; D: TRBD2; length: 17; J: TRBJ2-5; V: TRBV12-3/TRBV12-4; CDR3: CASSSGTGGWSQETQYF; DNA: TGTGCCAGCAGTTCCGGGACCGGGGGGTGGTCCCAAGAGACCCAGTACTTC
size: few; D: NA; length: 13; J: TRBJ1-2; V: TRBV12-3/TRBV12-4; CDR3: CASSLGRTYGYTF; DNA: TGTGCCAGCAGTTTGGGCAGGACCTATGGCTACACCTTC
size: NA; D: TRBD2; length: 16; J: TRBJ2-7; V: TRBV7-8; CDR3: CASSLGGLAGAYEQYF; DNA: TGTGCCAGCAGCTTGGGGGGACTAGCGGGAGCCTACGAGCAGTACTTC